The 22 T cell receptor beta chains below were found in one sample sequenced in a study of neurological immune-mediated disorders (dated by TCRdb to about 2019). The meaning of the sample's time point label: longitudinal time-point 1 (baseline). The library came from 5' RACE. TCRdb shows the sequencer as Illumina HiSeq 2500. TCRdb ran its own pipeline on the public reads, namely fastp trimming at Q25 and MiXCR clone calling, and kept in-frame beta chains. For every CDR3 protein sequence, its rows merge into one entry that carries the most common genes and DNA. The sample table records some 68,000 distinct CDR3 sequences; roughly 13% of these occur just once. The ten most abundant clones make up approximately 4.6% of the sample. Specimen: PBMCs. The receptors shown here come from a female donor with HTLV-1-associated myelopathy (HAM/TSP).

This clonotype was picked up many times. The chain combines TRBV7-9 with TRBJ2-3, with D tentatively TRBD1 or TRBD2 (5 bases each). CDR1 SEHNR and CDR2 FQNEAQ come from the germline V gene (reference sequence). Trimming took off 1 base at V and 9 bases at J, with 17 bases between the two ends. The CDR3 runs 15 residues. CDR3: CASSLGGSGSWTQYF. As DNA, the CDR3 is TGTGCCAGCAGCTTAGGGGGGAGTGGCAGTTGGACGCAGTATTTT.

This clonotype was seen ten or more times. This chain joins TRBV15 and TRBJ1-5, with D unclear. The V and J ends lost 2 bases and 2 bases respectively, with 13 bases between them. The CDR3 extends over 16 amino acids. The V gene's germline CDR1 is LNHNV and CDR2 YYDKDF (reference sequence). The CDR3 reads CATSRRDKVGNQPQHF. The CDR3 DNA sequence: TGTGCCACCAGCAGACGAGACAAAGTTGGCAATCAGCCCCAGCATTTT.

At least ten counts were recorded for this clonotype. The chain links TRBV5-1 to TRBJ2-7; 7 nucleotides agree with TRBD1. V was clipped by 4 bases and J by 7 bases; unmatched bases: 11. This CDR3 comprises 14 residues. CDR1 SGHRS and CDR2 YFSETQ come from the germline V gene. The CDR3 nucleotides read TGCGCCAGCAGCACAGGGGACGTCCTTTTAGAGCAGTACTTC. Protein sequence: CASSTGDVLLEQYF.

This clonotype was counted ten times or more. The chain is built from TRBV20-1 and TRBJ2-7; 8 bases are a match to TRBD1. Germline V gene data show CDR1 as DFQATT and CDR2 as SNEGSKA (reference sequence). The CDR3 runs 14 residues. V trimming: 0 bases; J trimming: 1 base; junction bases outside the gene matches: 2. The CDR3 DNA is TGCAGTGCTAGAGATCGGGACAGGTCCTACGAGCAGTACTTC. Amino acids: CSARDRDRSYEQYF.

A remark on this clonotype: A read error may explain this, as a much larger clone is one base away. Because the CDR3 is missing its conserved closing phenylalanine or tryptophan, this is likely a read error. The rearrangement joins TRBV20-1 to TRBJ2-7; 11 bases are a match to TRBD2. The CDR3 runs to 14 residues. Germline trimming cut 3 bases from V and 6 bases from J; bases unmatched to any gene: 7. Per the germline V gene, CDR1 is DFQATT and CDR2 is SNEGSKA (reference sequence). The CDR3 sequence is CSARILAGDSEQYL. CDR3 DNA: TGCAGTGCTAGGATACTAGCGGGGGACTCCGAGCAGTACCTC.

This clonotype was picked up many times. J is TRBJ1-1 and V is TRBV6-1; TRBD1 is a possible D gene (5 bases). The CDR3 has 15 residues. CDR1 MNHNS and CDR2 SASEGT come from the germline V gene. The germline V and J ends were trimmed by 6 bases and 1 base, with 15 bases remaining between them. For the CDR3, the DNA is TGTGCCAGCAGGGAGCAGGGAAATCAGAACACTGAAGCTTTCTTT. Its protein is CASREQGNQNTEAFF.

In the case of this clonotype: With a much larger clone just one base away, this may be a read error. The chain is built from TRBV5-6 and TRBJ2-3; D perhaps matches TRBD2 (6 bases). Germline V gene sequence: CDR1 SGHDT, CDR2 YYEEEE. This CDR3 region has 16 residues. The germline V and J ends were trimmed by 4 bases and 0 bases, with 15 bases remaining between them. The CDR3 protein is CASSLTSRGSTDTQYF. As DNA, the CDR3 is TGTGCCAGCAGCCTTACTAGCCGGGGTAGCACAGATACGCAGTATTTT. Looking up the rest from reference TRBV5-6 and TRBJ2-3 gives the full variable domain: DAGVTQSPTHLIKTRGQQVTLRCSPKSGHDTVSWYQQALGQGPQFIFQYYEEEERQRGNFPDRFSGHQFPNYSSELNVNALLLGDSALYLCASSLTSRGSTDTQYFGPGTRLTVL.

This clonotype has a count of ten or more. The chain recombines TRBV28 with TRBJ2-5; TRBD1 is a possible D gene (5 bases). V dropped 6 bases and J dropped 5 bases, with 16 bases sitting between them. The CDR3 runs 14 residues. Germline V lookup: CDR1 MDHEN, CDR2 SYDVKM. The CDR3 DNA follows: TGTGCCAGCAGCTTGCATCAGGGCGCGGAGACCCAGTACTTC. As protein: CASSLHQGAETQYF.

This clonotype was seen at least ten times. The chain joins TRBV2 to TRBJ1-6, with D perhaps matching TRBD1 (6 bases). The CDR3 is 15 amino acids. Trimming took 7 bases from V and 0 from J, leaving 10 bases between them. Per the germline V gene, CDR1 is SNHLY and CDR2 is FYNNEI. CDR3 amino acids: CASKIGGSYNSPLHF. The CDR3 nucleotides are TGTGCCAGCAAAATAGGGGGCTCCTATAATTCACCCCTCCACTTT.

This clonotype showed up many times. V is TRBV7-2 and J is TRBJ2-5, with 13 bases lining up with TRBD2. Trimming cost V 3 bases and J 2 bases; bases outside gene matches: 6. Germline-derived CDR1 and CDR2 are SGHTA and FQGNSA. The CDR3 loop spans 17 amino acids. This CDR3 reads CASSFLRTSGGQETQYF. The CDR3 coding sequence is TGTGCCAGCAGCTTCCTACGGACTAGCGGGGGTCAAGAGACCCAGTACTTC.

There are many counts of this clonotype. This chain connects TRBV5-1 to TRBJ1-1; 10 positions match TRBD1. The germline CDR1 and CDR2 sequences are SGHRS and YFSETQ. This CDR3 has 16 residues. Trimming cost V 2 bases and J 12 bases; bases outside gene matches: 16. The CDR3 coding sequence is TGCGCCAGCAGCTTAGCTATAACAGGGACAGGGGAGGTGCCTTTCTTT. Its translation: CASSLAITGTGEVPFF.

At least ten counts were recorded for this clonotype. This chain links TRBV28 with TRBJ2-7; the D is unclear. The CDR3 length is 11 residues. CDR1 and CDR2 (germline): MDHEN, SYDVKM. Trimming stripped 5 bases from V and 2 bases from J, with 4 bases between. For the CDR3, the DNA is TGTGCCAGCAGTACAACCTACGAGCAGTACTTC. Protein sequence: CASSTTYEQYF.

This clonotype was seen at least ten times. V gene TRBV9 combines with J gene TRBJ2-1; 9 bases line up with TRBD1. The CDR3 consists of 15 residues. J was trimmed by 9 bases and V by 3 bases; bases with no gene match: 10. Per germline, CDR1 SGDLS and CDR2 YYNGEE. The CDR3 region is CASSAGGTGRGEQFF. Written as DNA, the CDR3 is TGTGCCAGCAGCGCCGGGGGGACAGGGCGGGGTGAGCAGTTCTTC.

V and J are TRBV20-1 and TRBJ2-6; perhaps TRBD2 as D (6 bases). CDR1 is DFQATT, CDR2 SNEGSKA, per germline (reference sequence). The ends were cut back, 1 base at V and 12 bases at J, with 19 bases in the middle. The CDR3 contains 15 residues. CDR3: CSARGGGGSGAVLTF. The CDR3 nucleotides read TGCAGTGCTAGAGGGGGTGGAGGGTCTGGAGCCGTCCTGACTTTC.

This clonotype was seen many times. This sequence joins TRBV3-1 and TRBJ1-6; perhaps TRBD1 as D (5 bases). Trimming stripped 2 bases from V and 5 bases from J, with 10 bases between. The germline V gene encodes CDR1 LGHDT and CDR2 YNNKEL (reference sequence). CDR3 length: 15 amino acids. The CDR3 spells CASSQYVGDNSPLHF. As DNA, the CDR3 is TGTGCCAGCAGCCAATATGTAGGGGATAATTCACCCCTCCACTTT.

In this sample, this clonotype turned up many times. The chain employs TRBV11-2 and TRBJ1-5, with TRBD1 matching 7 bases. V dropped 4 bases and J dropped 3; count of bases not matched to a gene: 6. Germline loops: CDR1 SGHAT, CDR2 FQNNGV. The CDR3 has 15 residues. CDR3 residues: CASSSKTGTNQPQHF. In DNA, the CDR3 is TGTGCCAGCAGCTCGAAGACAGGGACCAATCAGCCCCAGCATTTT.

The sample holds many counts of this clonotype. V is TRBV3-1 and J is TRBJ2-1; D may be TRBD1 or TRBD2 (5 bases each). V was pared by 2 bases and J by 2 bases, with 10 bases between. Germline CDR1 LGHDT, CDR2 YNNKEL (reference sequence). The CDR3 contains 15 residues. CDR3 sequence reads: CASSQLGRAYNEQFF. The CDR3 coding sequence is TGTGCCAGCAGCCAACTGGGGCGGGCCTACAATGAGCAGTTCTTC.

This clonotype was seen repeatedly, ten times or more. The chain carries TRBV4-1 and TRBJ2-3; TRBD1 agrees at 7 bases. There are 13 residues in the CDR3. The germline CDR1 and CDR2 sequences are MGHRA and YSYEKL. V was pared by 0 bases and J by 6 bases, with 0 bases of the junction left unmatched. In nucleotides, the CDR3 is TGCGCCAGCAGCCAAGAACAGGGGGATACGCAGTATTTT. Its translation is CASSQEQGDTQYF.

This clonotype was observed at least ten times. The rearrangement joins TRBV29-1 to TRBJ2-3; the match to TRBD1 covers 7 bases. Germline values: CDR1 SQVTM, CDR2 ANQGSEA. This CDR3 is 11 amino acids long. Germline trimming cut 8 bases from V and 6 bases from J; bases unmatched to any gene: 5. The CDR3 is CSLRGRDTQYF. Here the CDR3 DNA reads TGCAGCCTTAGGGGGCGGGATACGCAGTATTTT.

This clonotype was recorded at least ten times. The chain couples TRBV5-1 to TRBJ2-1; TRBD1 or TRBD2 may be the D gene (7 bases each). Germline V lookup: CDR1 SGHRS, CDR2 YFSETQ. With 4 bases removed from V and 5 bases from J, the gap between germline ends came to 13 bases. This CDR3 spans 14 amino acids. The CDR3: CASSPQGGHNEQFF. CDR3 nucleotide sequence: TGCGCCAGCAGCCCGCAGGGGGGGCACAATGAGCAGTTCTTC. Full variable domain (rest looked up from reference TRBV5-1 and TRBJ2-1): KAGVTQTPRYLIKTRGQQVTLSCSPISGHRSVSWYQQTPGQGLQFLFEYFSETQRNKGNFPGRFSGRQFSNSRSEMNVSTLELGDSALYLCASSPQGGHNEQFFGPGTRLTVL.

Of note for this clonotype: A much larger clonotype is one base distant, so this may be a read error. This chain connects TRBV6-5 to TRBJ2-3; 7 bases line up with TRBD1. After removal of 6 bases from V and 1 base from J, the junction contained 7 bases not matched to a gene. The CDR3 spans 15 residues. The V gene's germline CDR1 is MNHEY and CDR2 SVGAGI. CDR3 region: CASSSDRVGTDTQYF. In DNA form, the CDR3 reads TGTGCCAGCAGCTCCGACAGGGTCGGCACAGATACGCAGTATTTT.

Many counts were recorded for this clonotype. CDR3 region: CASSFRDYEQYF. CDR3 in DNA: TGCGCCAGCAGCTTCCGGGACTACGAGCAGTACTTC. This rearrangement joins TRBV5-1 to TRBJ2-7; maybe TRBD2 (5 bases). The CDR3 has 12 amino acids. Trimming removed 2 bases at V and 3 bases at J, with 6 bases between. Germline V gene sequence: CDR1 SGHRS, CDR2 YFSETQ.